This TCR beta chain was captured in a study of blood T cell repertoires in COVID-19. For the study at large: Both acute and convalescent COVID-19 samples were obtained from the United States, Italy and Spain.

As handled by the study authors: Amplified reference gene primers provided the basis for estimating nucleated cell counts. Sequencing was performed with immunoSEQ multiplex PCR; in TCRdb, only in-frame clones are kept and a portion is missing. The V and J calls and clone size were taken over from that table, and D and trimming were inferred from the DNA. The data show approximately 190,000 clones, under 90% seen once. Trimming shortened V by 2 bases and J by 0 bases, and 6 bases separated the two germline ends. The CDR3 has 14 residues. The germline V gene encodes CDR1 SGHNT and CDR2 YENEEA. The rearrangement uses TRBV11-3 and TRBJ2-3; no clear D. The specimen was peripheral blood. The TCR was taken from a young man with active or convalescent COVID-19. The CDR3 DNA follows: TGTGCCAGCAGCTTAACCCAGAGCACAGATACGCAGTATTTT. It yields the protein CASSLTQSTDTQYF.